The 9 T cell receptor beta chains below were found in one sample sequenced in a study of blood T cell repertoires in COVID-19. Sequenced by immunoSEQ multiplex PCR; TCRdb stores in-frame clones only, minus some. The sample carries just over 150,000 clones, approximately 82% recorded once. Sequenced: peripheral blood. All receptors come from a woman between 40 and 55 years old with COVID-19, enrolled during active disease.

This clone was recorded a few times. The rearrangement links TRBV2 to TRBJ1-5; a weak D match, TRBD1 (5 bases). The CDR3 totals 14 residues. Germline CDR1 is SNHLY and CDR2 is FYNNEI. V gave up 3 bases and J gave up 6 bases, with 12 bases separating them. The CDR3 reads CASSDAGRSQPQHF. The CDR3 region has the DNA TGTGCCAGCAGTGACGCGGGGCGTAGTCAGCCCCAGCATTTT.

This clone was counted once. The chain joins TRBV28 to TRBJ1-6; D not certain. The germline V gene encodes CDR1 MDHEN and CDR2 SYDVKM. CDR3 length equals 14 residues. Trimming pared 3 bases from V and 5 bases from J, leaving 8 bases between. This CDR3 reads CASSLYADNSPLHF. The CDR3 DNA reads as TGTGCCAGCAGTTTGTATGCGGATAATTCACCCCTCCACTTT.

This clone was seen a handful of times. The chain carries TRBV10-3 and TRBJ1-1; D is perhaps TRBD1 (6 bases). Germline lookup yields CDR1 ENHRY and CDR2 SYGVKD. This CDR3 region has 13 residues. Trimming shortened V by 10 bases and J by 0 bases, and 12 bases separated the two germline ends. CDR3 bases: TGTGCCAAGCAACAGGGCATGAACACTGAAGCTTTCTTT. Its protein product is CAKQQGMNTEAFF.

The V call is TRBV7-3, the J call TRBJ1-1; the match to TRBD1 covers 9 bases. CDR1 SGHTA and CDR2 FQGTGA come from the germline V gene. The ends lost 5 bases at V and 4 bases at J; junction bases unmatched: 5. The CDR3 extends over 14 amino acids. As DNA, the CDR3 is TGTGCCAGCAGCCCCGGGACAGGGACCACTGAAGCTTTCTTT. Translated: CASSPGTGTTEAFF.

The chain employs TRBV3-1 (or the pseudogene TRBV3-2) and TRBJ2-2; 11 bases are shared with TRBD1. CDR3 length: 15 amino acids. Germline V CDR1 and CDR2: LGHDT, YNNKEL (reference sequence). J gave up 5 bases and V 4 bases, and 3 bases lay outside the gene matches. CDR3 DNA: TGTGCCAGCAGCCTAGGGACAGGGGGAACCGGGGAGCTGTTTTTT. Its protein is CASSLGTGGTGELFF.

The chain couples TRBV2 to TRBJ2-5; the match to TRBD2 covers 7 bases. Trimming took 6 bases from V and 5 from J; bases not matched to a gene: 0. CDR3 length: 11 amino acids. Germline CDR1 SNHLY, CDR2 FYNNEI. Written as DNA, the CDR3 is TGTGCCAGCAGGGGGGGGGAGACCCAGTACTTC. This sequence encodes CASRGGETQYF.

This chain uses TRBV4-1 with TRBJ1-5; perhaps TRBD1 as D (6 bases). The length of the CDR3 is 14 residues. Germline assignment: CDR1 MGHRA and CDR2 YSYEKL. Trimming stripped 1 base from V and 4 bases from J, with 8 bases between. In DNA form, the CDR3 reads TGCGCCAGCAGCCAAGCAGGGGAGAATCAGCCCCAGCATTTT. This sequence encodes CASSQAGENQPQHF.

V is TRBV21-1 and J is TRBJ2-7; TRBD2 was called by the table and not checked on the DNA. TRBV21-1 represents a pseudogene. The CDR3 totals 20 residues. The CDR3 region is CASSKEGGGVVVPTSYEQYF. The CDR3 DNA reads TGTGCCAGCAGCAAAGAAGGGGGGGGCGTTGTGGTACCGACCTCCTACGAGCAGTACTTC.

This rearrangement joins TRBV14 to TRBJ2-3; a weak D match, TRBD2 (5 bases). Germline-derived CDR1 and CDR2 are SGHDN and FVKESK. V gave up 4 bases and J gave up 5 bases, with 16 bases separating them. The CDR3 has 15 residues. For the CDR3, the DNA is TGTGCCAGCAGCCCGGAGGAATCCCCGTTAGATACGCAGTATTTT. Its protein is CASSPEESPLDTQYF.